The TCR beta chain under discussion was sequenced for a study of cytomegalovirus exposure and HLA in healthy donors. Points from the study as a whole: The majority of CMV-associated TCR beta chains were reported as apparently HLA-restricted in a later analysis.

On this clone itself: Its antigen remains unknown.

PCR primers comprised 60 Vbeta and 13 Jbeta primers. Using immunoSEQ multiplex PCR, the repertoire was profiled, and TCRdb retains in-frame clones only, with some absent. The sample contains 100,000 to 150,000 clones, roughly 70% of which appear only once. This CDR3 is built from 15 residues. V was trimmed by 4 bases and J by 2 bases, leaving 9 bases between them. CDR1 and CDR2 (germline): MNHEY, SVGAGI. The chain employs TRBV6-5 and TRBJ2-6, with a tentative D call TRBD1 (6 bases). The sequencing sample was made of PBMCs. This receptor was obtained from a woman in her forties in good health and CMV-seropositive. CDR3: CASSWTATGANVLTF. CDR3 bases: TGTGCCAGCAGTTGGACAGCAACTGGGGCCAACGTCCTGACTTTC.